The 6 T cell receptor beta chains reported below all come from one sample, sequenced in a study of cytomegalovirus exposure and HLA in healthy donors. The primer mix had 60 Vbeta and 13 Jbeta primers. Clones were read by immunoSEQ multiplex PCR, and TCRdb kept only the in-frame ones, dropping some. Of about 94,000 clones in the sample, over 65% were seen once. The sample taken for sequencing was PBMCs. Receptors originate from a young man in good health and CMV-seronegative.

Points on this clone: An end of the junction does not agree with germline; a read error may underlie this. The chain links TRBV7-9 to TRBJ2-7, with a possible D match to TRBD2 (5 bases). This CDR3 is 17 amino acids long. Germline V CDR1 and CDR2: SEHNR, FQNEAQ (reference sequence). CDR3 DNA: TGTTCCAGCAGCTTAGCCCGAGGACTTTCTAGCTCCTACGAGCAGTACTTC. This codes for CSSSLARGLSSSYEQYF.

The V gene is TRBV10-3, the J gene TRBJ1-5; possibly TRBD1 for D (5 bases). CDR3 length: 13 residues. V was clipped by 6 bases and J by 5 bases, with 11 bases between them. Germline lookup yields CDR1 ENHRY and CDR2 SYGVKD. The chain's CDR3 is CAIRRDADQPQHF. The CDR3 DNA is TGTGCCATCAGGCGGGACGCTGATCAGCCCCAGCATTTT.

This clone appeared once. The chain carries TRBV19 and TRBJ1-1; a weak D match, TRBD1 (6 bases). This CDR3 has 15 amino acids. The V gene lost 1 base and the J gene lost 4 bases, with 13 bases spanning the gap. Germline CDR1 is LNHDA and CDR2 is SQIVND (reference sequence). The chain's CDR3 is CASSIGGGGTTEAFF. CDR3 nucleotides: TGTGCCAGTAGTATAGGGGGAGGGGGTACCACTGAAGCTTTCTTT.

Notes on this clone: A junction boundary mismatches the germline segment, possibly from a read error. This rearrangement joins TRBV7-9 to TRBJ2-4, with 7 bases identical to TRBD1. Germline lookup yields CDR1 SEHNR and CDR2 FQNEAQ (reference sequence). CDR3 size: 15 residues. The CDR3 coding sequence is TGTTCCAGCAGCTTATACGAGGGGGCTAAAAACATTCAGTACTTC. Translated: CSSSLYEGAKNIQYF.

The chain joins TRBV21-1 to TRBJ1-2; the table's D call, TRBD1, has no DNA check behind it. TRBV21-1 is a pseudogene locus. CDR3 size: 15 residues. The DNA for the CDR3 is TGTGCCAGCAGCAAAGATCGGGACAGGGGGAATGGCTACACCTTC. It encodes CASSKDRDRGNGYTF.

V is TRBV14 and J is TRBJ2-7; 7 bases line up with TRBD1. V lost 2 bases and J lost 0; bases outside the gene matches: 4. The germline V gene encodes CDR1 SGHDN and CDR2 FVKESK. The CDR3 totals 15 residues. The CDR3 reads CASSQLTGSSYEQYF. CDR3 nucleotide sequence: TGTGCCAGCAGCCAATTGACAGGGAGCTCCTACGAGCAGTACTTC.